This T cell receptor beta chain comes out of a study of response to subunit inactivated influenza vaccine. Whole-study findings and limits: The study's authors posited that every seasonal influenza vaccination enlists few new T cells.

A note on this clonotype: What it binds is unknown.

Trimming pared 1 base from V and 1 base from J, leaving 8 bases between. This CDR3 is built from 14 residues. The germline V gene encodes CDR1 SGHRS and CDR2 YFSETQ. TCRdb re-called the RT-PCR reads through MiXCR, storing one row per CDR3 protein. The sample lists 200,000 to 300,000 distinct CDR3 sequences, 9% to 15% seen once, with 7.5% to 10% in the top ten. The origin of this receptor is a man aged 50 to 59 who received an inactivated influenza vaccine. The genes are TRBV5-1 and TRBJ1-2; no firm D call. Sample: non-naive T cells sorted from PBMCs, taken less than 15 days before vaccination. CDR3 in DNA: TGCGCCAGCAGCTTGACAGTGTATAACTATGGCTACACCTTC. Its translation: CASSLTVYNYGYTF.